This T cell receptor (beta chain) was retrieved from a study of T-cell memory formation after mild COVID-19. This clonotype has a handful of counts. The target antigen is unknown. This CDR3 spans 13 amino acids. The germline V gene encodes CDR1 MDHEN and CDR2 SYDVKM. Trimming removed 3 bases from V and 1 base from J, with 7 bases in between. Notes on the study in general: Contracting clones from day 15 to 85 had balanced CD4/CD8; later expanders favoured CD4+. Memory sampled before infection contained some responding clones, suggesting cross-reactive memory joined.

TCRdb called the 5' RACE reads again in MiXCR, with one record for every CDR3 protein. Among 210,000 or so distinct CDR3 sequences listed, 8% to 11% were seen once. The TCR comes from a man younger than 35 who had mild COVID-19 (a few samples of this study predate the infection). Cell type and time point are not known. The source material was PBMCs or a T cell subset sorted from them (not recorded which). V gene TRBV28 combines with J gene TRBJ2-7, with no clear D. In DNA, the CDR3 is TGTGCCAGCAGTTTTCAGGTTTCCTACGAGCAGTACGTC. Its translation: CASSFQVSYEQYV.